These 10 T cell receptor beta chains came from one sample sequenced in a study of blood T cell repertoires in COVID-19. Here immunoSEQ multiplex PCR was the method, and the copy in TCRdb shows in-frame clones only, minus some. The data contain about 260,000 clones, over 80% of them singletons. Sequences were obtained from peripheral blood. Receptors originate from a middle-aged woman who had recovered from COVID-19.

V and J are TRBV5-4 and TRBJ2-7, with 7 bases lining up with TRBD1. The CDR3 has 15 residues. Germline CDR1 and CDR2: SGHNT and YYREEE (reference sequence). V shed 2 bases and J 5 bases; nucleotides not matched to a gene: 10. For the CDR3, the DNA is TGTGCCAGCAGCTTCGGACAGGCGCTTACGAACGAGCAGTACTTC. Residues: CASSFGQALTNEQYF.

This clone was seen a single time. The DNA of the CDR3 is TGCGCCAGCAGCGATGGGGGACAGGGTCTCACTGAAGCTTTCTTT. Its protein product is CASSDGGQGLTEAFF. The chain is built from TRBV5-1 and TRBJ1-1, with 9 bases fitting TRBD1. Germline lookup yields CDR1 SGHRS and CDR2 YFSETQ. The V and J ends lost 4 bases and 4 bases, in that order; junction bases with no gene match: 8. The CDR3 sequence is 15 residues long.

This rearrangement joins TRBV18 to TRBJ2-5; 8 bases are a match to TRBD1. CDR3 size: 15 residues. Germline V lookup: CDR1 KGHSH, CDR2 LQKENI. The V and J ends lost 0 bases and 5 bases, in that order; junction bases with no gene match: 5. CDR3 DNA sequence: TGTGCCAGCTCACCACCGTCCGACAGGGGTGAGACCCAGTACTTC. The encoded protein is CASSPPSDRGETQYF.

CDR3 nucleotide sequence: TGTGCCAGCAGTTTACCCGCAGGGTTTCACGAGCAGTACTTC. Its protein is CASSLPAGFHEQYF. The chain employs TRBV28 and TRBJ2-7; D is possibly TRBD1 (5 bases). V was shortened by 2 bases and J by 5 bases, with 13 bases between the two germline ends. This CDR3 spans 14 amino acids. Germline-derived CDR1 and CDR2 are MDHEN and SYDVKM.

The V and J genes are TRBV15 and TRBJ2-7; D not resolved. This CDR3 contains 14 residues. Trimming took off 0 bases at V and 2 bases at J, with 8 bases between the two ends. Germline loops: CDR1 LNHNV, CDR2 YYDKDF (reference sequence). CDR3 in amino acids: CATSREGITYEQYF. The CDR3, as DNA: TGTGCCACCAGCAGAGAGGGCATTACCTACGAGCAGTACTTC.

The rearrangement joins TRBV6-2 or TRBV6-3 to TRBJ1-5; D unresolved. Between the trimmed V and J ends, which lost 0 bases and 6 bases, there was a span of 12 bases. The CDR3 is 15 amino acids. CDR1 is MNHEY and CDR2 is SVGEGT in the germline V gene. The CDR3 is CASSYSAPGSQPQHF. DNA of the CDR3: TGTGCCAGCAGTTACTCGGCTCCAGGCAGTCAGCCCCAGCATTTT.

The V call is TRBV6-5, the J call TRBJ2-7, with a tentative D call TRBD2 (6 bases). The V and J ends lost 0 bases and 0 bases respectively, with 9 bases between them. The CDR3 runs to 15 residues. CDR1 and CDR2 (germline): MNHEY, SVGAGI. The CDR3 nucleotides read TGTGCCAGCAGTTACTCGCGGGGATTCTCCTACGAGCAGTACTTC. The encoded protein is CASSYSRGFSYEQYF.

The chain uses TRBV9 and TRBJ2-3; a weak D match, TRBD1 (6 bases). The germline V gene has CDR1 SGDLS and CDR2 YYNGEE. V lost 4 bases and J 8 bases, leaving 23 bases between the germline ends. The CDR3 has 16 residues. The chain's CDR3 is CASSPEAGALRGTQYF. The CDR3 nucleotides are TGTGCCAGCAGCCCAGAGGCAGGGGCCCTGAGGGGTACGCAGTATTTT.

This chain connects TRBV13 to TRBJ1-2; D not certain. Germline V gene data show CDR1 as PRHDT and CDR2 as FYEKMQ (reference sequence). This CDR3 spans 13 amino acids. Trimming removed 3 bases from V and 8 bases from J, with 13 bases in between. CDR3: CASSLTGSGGYTF. DNA for the CDR3: TGTGCCAGCAGCTTGACCGGGTCCGGGGGCTACACCTTC. The full variable domain, with the rest looked up from reference TRBV13 and TRBJ1-2, is AAGVIQSPRHLIKEKRETATLKCYPIPRHDTVYWYQQGPGQDPQFLISFYEKMQSDKGSIPDRFSAQQFSDYHSELNMSSLELGDSALYFCASSLTGSGGYTFGSGTRLTVV.

The chain is built from TRBV11-2 and TRBJ1-1; no firm D call. The germline V gene encodes CDR1 SGHAT and CDR2 FQNNGV. This CDR3 has 14 residues. V was trimmed by 0 bases and J by 8 bases, leaving 13 bases between them. This chain's CDR3 is CASSLDFAWAEAFF. The DNA of the CDR3 is TGTGCCAGCAGCTTAGACTTCGCGTGGGCAGAAGCTTTCTTT.